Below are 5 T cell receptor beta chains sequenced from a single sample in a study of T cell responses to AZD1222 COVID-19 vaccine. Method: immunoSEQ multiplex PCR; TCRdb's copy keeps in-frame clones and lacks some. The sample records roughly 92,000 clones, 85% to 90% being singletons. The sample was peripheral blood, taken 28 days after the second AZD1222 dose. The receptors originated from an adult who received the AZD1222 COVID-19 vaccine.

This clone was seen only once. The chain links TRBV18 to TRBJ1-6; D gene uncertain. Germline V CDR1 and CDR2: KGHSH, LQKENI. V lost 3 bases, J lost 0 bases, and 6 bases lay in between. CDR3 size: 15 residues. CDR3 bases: TGTGCCAGCTCACCGGCTGGCTCCTATAATTCACCCCTCCACTTT. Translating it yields CASSPAGSYNSPLHF.

The CDR3 DNA follows: TGTGCCAGCAGCCCGGGACAGTCAAGGGACTTCTATGGCTACACCTTC. This codes for CASSPGQSRDFYGYTF. The chain joins TRBV7-9 to TRBJ1-2; 7 nucleotides align to TRBD1. The V gene end was trimmed by 5 bases and the J gene end by 4 bases; junction bases not matched to a gene: 13. The CDR3 runs 16 residues. Germline V gene data show CDR1 as SEHNR and CDR2 as FQNEAQ (reference sequence).

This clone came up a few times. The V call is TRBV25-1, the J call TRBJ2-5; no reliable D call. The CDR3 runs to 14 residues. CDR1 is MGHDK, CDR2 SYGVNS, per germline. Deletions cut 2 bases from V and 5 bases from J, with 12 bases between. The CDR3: CASSESVWPETQYF. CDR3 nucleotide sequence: TGTGCCAGCAGTGAAAGTGTATGGCCCGAGACCCAGTACTTC.

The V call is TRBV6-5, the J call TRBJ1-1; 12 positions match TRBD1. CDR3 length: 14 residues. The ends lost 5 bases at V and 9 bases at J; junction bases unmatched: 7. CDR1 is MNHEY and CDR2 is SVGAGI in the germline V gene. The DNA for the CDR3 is TGTGCCAGCAGTCCAGCGGGACAGGGGGCGAAAGCTTTCTTT. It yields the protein CASSPAGQGAKAFF.

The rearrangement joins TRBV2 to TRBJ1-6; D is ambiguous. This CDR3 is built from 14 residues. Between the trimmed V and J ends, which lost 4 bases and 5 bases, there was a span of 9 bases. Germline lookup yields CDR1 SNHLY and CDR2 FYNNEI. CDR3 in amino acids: CASSGTLNNSPLHF. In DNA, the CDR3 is TGTGCCAGCAGTGGGACCCTTAATAATTCACCCCTCCACTTT.